This T cell receptor beta chain was documented in a study of OX40 agonist ivuxolimab in advanced cancers. Background on the study: Melanoma, hepatocellular carcinoma, head and neck or renal cell cancer occurred in dose-escalation patients. The mean age was roughly 60 years, ranging from about 20 to 85, with 82.7% of participants male.

The table came from immunoSEQ multiplex PCR; TCRdb's copy has only in-frame clones and leaves some out. The sample records approximately 50,000 clones, about 90% being singletons. In its sample, this clone was seen once. The antigen remains undetermined. Study results and limitations: The study found that CD8+ T cells averaged more expanded clones than CD4+.

Trimming took off 5 bases at V and 4 bases at J, with 17 bases between the two ends. The CDR3 extends over 14 amino acids. Germline values: CDR1 SQVTM, CDR2 ANQGSEA. The genes are TRBV29-1 and TRBJ1-2; D is unresolved. This clonotype was obtained from an adult with an advanced solid tumor such as melanoma, head and neck, liver or kidney cancer. The sequencing here drew on CD4+ or CD8+ T cells sorted from blood, taken in a trial of the OX40 agonist ivuxolimab. CDR3 loop: CSVRKVGLPYGYTF. The CDR3 nucleotides read TGCAGCGTTCGAAAGGTTGGTTTACCCTATGGCTACACCTTC.